The clone carrying this T cell receptor (beta chain) showed up just a few times. This sample was taken from a study of T-cell memory formation after mild COVID-19. Using its own MiXCR run on the 5' RACE reads, TCRdb lists one record per CDR3 protein. The table has hundreds of thousands of distinct CDR3 sequences, about 18% seen once. There are 14 residues in the CDR3. J was trimmed by 8 bases and V by 3 bases; bases with no gene match: 7. The sequenced sample consisted of PBMCs or a T cell subset sorted from them (not recorded which). The rearrangement joins TRBV12-3 or TRBV12-4 to TRBJ1-2; 9 positions agree with TRBD1. The TCR originated in an adult woman who had mild COVID-19 (a few samples of this study predate the infection). Cell type and time point are not known. The CDR3 DNA sequence: TGTGCCAGCAGTTTCGGGACAGGGCTGGAGGGCTACACCTTC. This sequence encodes CASSFGTGLEGYTF.